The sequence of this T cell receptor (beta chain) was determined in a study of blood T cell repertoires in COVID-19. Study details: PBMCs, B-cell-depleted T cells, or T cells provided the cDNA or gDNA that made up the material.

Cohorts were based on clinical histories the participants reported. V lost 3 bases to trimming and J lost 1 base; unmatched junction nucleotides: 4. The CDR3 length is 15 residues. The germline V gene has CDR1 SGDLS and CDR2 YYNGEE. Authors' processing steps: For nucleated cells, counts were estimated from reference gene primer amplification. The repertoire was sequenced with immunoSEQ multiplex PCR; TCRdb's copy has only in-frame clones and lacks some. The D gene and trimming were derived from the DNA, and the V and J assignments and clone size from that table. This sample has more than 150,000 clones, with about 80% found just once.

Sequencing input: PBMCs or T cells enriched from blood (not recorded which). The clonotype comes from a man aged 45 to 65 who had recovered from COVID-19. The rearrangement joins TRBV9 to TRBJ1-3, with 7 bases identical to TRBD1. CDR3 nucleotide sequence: TGTGCCAGCAGCGACGACAGGGCGTCTGGAAACACCATATATTTT. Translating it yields CASSDDRASGNTIYF.